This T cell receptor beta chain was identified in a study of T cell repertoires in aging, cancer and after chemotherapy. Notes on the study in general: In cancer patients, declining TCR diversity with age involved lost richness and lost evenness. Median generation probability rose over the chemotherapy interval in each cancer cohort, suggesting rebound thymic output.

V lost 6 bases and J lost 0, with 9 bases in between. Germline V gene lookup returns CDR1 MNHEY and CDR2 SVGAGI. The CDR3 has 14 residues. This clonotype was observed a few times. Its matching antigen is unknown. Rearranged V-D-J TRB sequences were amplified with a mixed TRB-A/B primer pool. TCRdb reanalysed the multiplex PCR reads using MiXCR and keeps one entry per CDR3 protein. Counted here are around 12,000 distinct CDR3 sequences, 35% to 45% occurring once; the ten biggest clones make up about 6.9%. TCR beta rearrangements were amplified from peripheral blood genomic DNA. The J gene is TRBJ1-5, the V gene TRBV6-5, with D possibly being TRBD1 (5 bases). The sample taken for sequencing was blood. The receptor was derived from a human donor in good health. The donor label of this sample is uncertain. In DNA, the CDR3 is TGTGCCAGCAGCCAAGGGGCTAGCAATCAGCCCCAGCATTTT. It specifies CASSQGASNQPQHF.